This T cell receptor beta chain was obtained from a study of T cell repertoires in cytomegalovirus infection. Background on the study: In public TCR beta signatures, there were indications of both CMV infection and matching HLA type. Points from the study as a whole: Adding up the frequency of public TCR beta families identified people who carried CMV plus the relevant HLA. Ex vivo, HLA-C-restricted CMV-specific TCR beta clonotypes prevailed over the rest of the response.

MiXCR, applied by TCRdb to the reads, yields one record per CDR3 protein. The data hold roughly 720,000 distinct CDR3 sequences, with approximately 40% observed a single time. As concerns this clonotype: The antigen is unknown.

Source material: PBMCs. The TCR comes from a human donor in good health (CMV status not recorded). Some clones in this sample may be carry-over from other donors' samples.

DNA of the CDR3: TGTGCCAGCAGTTTTCTGGGACCGGGAGTCGGCTACACCTTC. Translation: CASSFLGPGVGYTF. V gene TRBV12-3 or TRBV12-4 combines with J gene TRBJ1-2; a possible D gene is TRBD1 (5 bases). V lost 3 bases to trimming and J lost 8 bases, with 16 bases between them. This CDR3 is built from 14 residues.